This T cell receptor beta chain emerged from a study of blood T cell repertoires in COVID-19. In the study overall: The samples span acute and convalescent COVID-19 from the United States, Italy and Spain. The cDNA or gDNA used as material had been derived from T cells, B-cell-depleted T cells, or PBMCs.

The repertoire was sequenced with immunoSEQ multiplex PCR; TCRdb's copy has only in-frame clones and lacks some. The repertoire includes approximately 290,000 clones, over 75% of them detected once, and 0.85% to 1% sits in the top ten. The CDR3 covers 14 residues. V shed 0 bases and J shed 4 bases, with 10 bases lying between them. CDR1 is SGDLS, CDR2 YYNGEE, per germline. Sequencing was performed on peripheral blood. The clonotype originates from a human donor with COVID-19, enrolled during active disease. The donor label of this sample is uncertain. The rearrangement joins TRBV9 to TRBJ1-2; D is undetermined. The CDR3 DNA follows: TGTGCCAGCAGCGTAGCGGGAAATGGCTATGGCTACACCTTC. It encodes CASSVAGNGYGYTF. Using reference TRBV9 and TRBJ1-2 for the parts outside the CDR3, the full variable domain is DSGVTQTPKHLITATGQRVTLRCSPRSGDLSVYWYQQSLDQGLQFLIQYYNGEERAKGNILERFSAQQFPDLHSELNLSSLELGDSALYFCASSVAGNGYGYTFGSGTRLTVV.